The next 19 T cell receptor beta chains were all read from a single sample in a study of blood T cell repertoires in COVID-19. Method: immunoSEQ multiplex PCR; TCRdb's copy keeps in-frame clones and lacks some. The table records roughly 440,000 clones, 70% to 90% of them present only once. The specimen sequenced was peripheral blood. These receptors originate from a woman aged 45 to 65 with COVID-19, enrolled during active disease.

The chain uses TRBV30 and TRBJ2-2; no clear D gene. V was cut by 5 bases and J by 3 bases, with 4 bases left in between. Germline lookup yields CDR1 GTSNPN and CDR2 SVGIG (reference sequence). The CDR3 has 11 amino acids. CDR3 in DNA: TGTGCCTGGGCGTACACCGGGGAGCTGTTTTTT. Protein: CAWAYTGELFF.

The chain has TRBV5-8 and TRBJ1-5; maybe TRBD1 (5 bases). Germline CDR1 reads SGHTS; CDR2 reads YDEGEE. V lost 0 bases and J lost 6, with 7 bases in between. This CDR3 is built from 13 residues. CDR3 nucleotide sequence: TGTGCCAGCAGCTTGGATGGGGCTCAGCCCCAGCATTTT. Encoded protein: CASSLDGAQPQHF.

The rearrangement joins TRBV9 to TRBJ2-1; no definite D call. V lost 4 bases, J lost 5 bases, and 10 bases lay in between. The CDR3 totals 13 residues. Germline V gene data show CDR1 as SGDLS and CDR2 as YYNGEE. CDR3 coding DNA: TGTGCCAGCAGCTGGGCAGCCCACAATGAGCAGTTCTTC. This translates into CASSWAAHNEQFF.

This clone was detected only once. V and J are TRBV5-1 and TRBJ2-1; 7 positions match TRBD2. Trimming at V came to 4 bases and at J to 4 bases, leaving 8 bases not matched to a gene. The CDR3 loop spans 15 amino acids. Germline V CDR1 and CDR2: SGHRS, YFSETQ. CDR3 sequence (DNA): TGCGCCAGCAGCCGACTAGCCGAATCTTACAATGAGCAGTTCTTC. As protein: CASSRLAESYNEQFF.

This clone was counted between two and nine times. V is TRBV28 and J is TRBJ1-3; D perhaps matches TRBD1 (5 bases). This CDR3 spans 14 amino acids. The germline V and J ends were trimmed by 5 bases and 0 bases, with 8 bases remaining between them. Germline V CDR1 and CDR2: MDHEN, SYDVKM. The CDR3 DNA reads as TGTGCCAGCAGTGCCGACAGCTCTGGAAACACCATATATTTT. Translating it yields CASSADSSGNTIYF. Looking up the rest from reference TRBV28 and TRBJ1-3 gives the full variable domain: DVKVTQSSRYLVKRTGEKVFLECVQDMDHENMFWYRQDPGLGLRLIYFSYDVKMKEKGDIPEGYSVSREKKERFSLILESASTNQTSMYLCASSADSSGNTIYFGEGSWLTVV.

The chain links TRBV19 to TRBJ1-2, with 7 bases matching TRBD1. The germline V gene encodes CDR1 LNHDA and CDR2 SQIVND (reference sequence). Trimming at V came to 5 bases and at J to 0 bases, leaving 3 bases not matched to a gene. The CDR3 spans 14 residues. This CDR3 reads CASSGTATNYGYTF. CDR3 nucleotide sequence: TGTGCCAGTAGTGGGACAGCTACTAACTATGGCTACACCTTC.

This chain uses TRBV28 with TRBJ2-7, with 8 positions matching TRBD1. This CDR3 region has 12 residues. Germline assignment: CDR1 MDHEN and CDR2 SYDVKM. V shed 6 bases, J shed 12 bases, and the junction held 10 bases outside the gene matches. The CDR3 sequence: CASRSTGTGLYF. DNA for the CDR3: TGTGCCAGCAGGTCCACCGGGACAGGACTGTACTTC.

This chain uses TRBV3-1 (or the pseudogene TRBV3-2) with TRBJ1-1, with D hard to call. V shed 4 bases and J shed 1 base, with 7 bases lying between them. This CDR3 has 13 amino acids. Germline V lookup: CDR1 LGHDT, CDR2 YNNKEL (reference sequence). The CDR3 here is CASSLSGNTEAFF. The CDR3 coding sequence is TGTGCCAGCAGCCTCTCAGGGAACACTGAAGCTTTCTTT.

The genes are TRBV6-5 and TRBJ1-2; TRBD1 matches 12 bases. Germline-derived CDR1 and CDR2 are MNHEY and SVGAGI. This CDR3 has 16 amino acids. J lost 5 bases, V lost 4 bases, and 8 bases had no gene match. The CDR3 DNA sequence: TGTGCCAGCAGTTTGGGGGGACAGGGGGCCTGGTATGGCTACACCTTC. This sequence encodes CASSLGGQGAWYGYTF.

This clone has a single count. The V gene is TRBV29-1, the J gene TRBJ2-1, with 7 bases aligning to TRBD2. Germline V gene lookup returns CDR1 SQVTM and CDR2 ANQGSEA. The length of the CDR3 is 15 residues. With V trimmed by 7 bases and J by 4 bases, 13 bases remained unmatched. The CDR3 DNA reads TGCAGCGCCCCGGGGCGGGGGAGCGCGTACAATGAGCAGTTCTTC. Its translation is CSAPGRGSAYNEQFF.

The genes are TRBV4-1 and TRBJ2-1, with D perhaps matching TRBD2 (6 bases). Germline CDR1 and CDR2: MGHRA and YSYEKL. The CDR3 extends over 18 amino acids. Trimming took off 3 bases at V and 5 bases at J, with 23 bases between the two ends. The CDR3 protein is CASSHGTRESSVNNEQFF. The CDR3 DNA reads TGCGCCAGCAGCCACGGCACCAGAGAGTCTAGCGTTAACAATGAGCAGTTCTTC.

J is TRBJ1-4 and V is TRBV18, with D perhaps TRBD1 (6 bases). With 6 bases removed from V and 0 bases from J, the gap between germline ends came to 14 bases. Germline lookup yields CDR1 KGHSH and CDR2 LQKENI. This CDR3 comprises 16 residues. CDR3 in DNA: TGTGCCAGCTCGAGGACAGTCGTTGCAACTAATGAAAAACTGTTTTTT. Translation gives CASSRTVVATNEKLFF.

The chain has TRBV28 and TRBJ2-6, with TRBD1 identical over 8 bases. The germline V gene encodes CDR1 MDHEN and CDR2 SYDVKM. V lost 1 base to trimming and J lost 0 bases; unmatched junction nucleotides: 5. The CDR3 contains 18 residues. The CDR3 bases are TGTGCCAGCAGTTTATTAGGACAGGGTGTCTCTGGGGCCAACGTCCTGACTTTC. It specifies CASSLLGQGVSGANVLTF.

This clone was picked up a small number of times. CDR3 sequence (DNA): TGTGCCAGCAGTCCCCACTACACGGGCGGGGAAGCTTTCTTT. As protein: CASSPHYTGGEAFF. The rearrangement joins TRBV27 to TRBJ1-1; unclear D gene. V gave up 5 bases and J gave up 8 bases, with 18 bases separating them. The CDR3 spans 14 residues. CDR1 and CDR2 (germline): MNHEY, SMNVEV (reference sequence).

CDR3 coding DNA: TGTGCCAGCAGCCAGGCAGATAATCAGCCCCAGCATTTT. Amino acid sequence: CASSQADNQPQHF. The rearrangement uses TRBV4-2 and TRBJ1-5; D unclear. Germline loops: CDR1 LGHNA, CDR2 YNFKEQ. This CDR3 contains 13 residues. Between the trimmed V and J ends, which lost 3 bases and 4 bases, there was a span of 7 bases.

The chain joins TRBV5-6 to TRBJ1-6; the D is unclear. The V and J ends lost 0 bases and 0 bases respectively, with 4 bases between them. There are 15 residues in the CDR3. CDR1 is SGHDT and CDR2 is YYEEEE in the germline V gene. This CDR3 reads CASSLVRSYNSPLHF. CDR3 coding DNA: TGTGCCAGCAGCTTGGTGCGCTCCTATAATTCACCCCTCCACTTT.

This chain connects TRBV9 to TRBJ2-2; a weak D match, TRBD1 (6 bases). V was pared by 3 bases and J by 1 base, with 13 bases between. Germline CDR1 is SGDLS and CDR2 is YYNGEE. This CDR3 spans 16 amino acids. The CDR3 is CASSALRDKNTGELFF. Here the CDR3 DNA reads TGTGCCAGCAGCGCCCTCCGGGACAAGAACACCGGGGAGCTGTTTTTT.

This clone was detected once. The chain is built from TRBV24-1 and TRBJ1-2; D remains unclear. Germline CDR1 KGHDR, CDR2 SFDVKD. Trimming took off 3 bases at V and 4 bases at J, with 11 bases between the two ends. CDR3 length: 14 amino acids. The CDR3 DNA sequence: TGTGCCACCAGTGATCCCCACCGGGGCTATGGCTACACCTTC. This sequence encodes CATSDPHRGYGYTF.

The chain links TRBV7-8 to TRBJ2-1, with D tentatively TRBD1 (5 bases). Germline lookup yields CDR1 SGHVS and CDR2 FQNEAQ. V was shortened by 5 bases and J by 6 bases, with 17 bases between the two germline ends. This CDR3 has 15 amino acids. Here the CDR3 DNA reads TGTGCCAGCAGCCCGCAGGGTAGGGTCACCAATGAGCAGTTCTTC. Residues: CASSPQGRVTNEQFF.